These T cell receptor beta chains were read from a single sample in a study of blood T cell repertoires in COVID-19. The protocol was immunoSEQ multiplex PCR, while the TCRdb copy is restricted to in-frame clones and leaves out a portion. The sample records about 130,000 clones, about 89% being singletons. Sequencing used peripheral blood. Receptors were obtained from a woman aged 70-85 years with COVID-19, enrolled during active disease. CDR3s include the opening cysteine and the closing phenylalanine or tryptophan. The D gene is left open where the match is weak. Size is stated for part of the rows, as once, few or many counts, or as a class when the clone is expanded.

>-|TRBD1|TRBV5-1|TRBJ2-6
TGCGCCAGCAGCTTGGGATCGACAGGGGTTGGGGCCAACGTCCTGACTTTC
CASSLGSTGVGANVLTF
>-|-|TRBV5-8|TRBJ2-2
TGTGCCAGCAGCTTGAAACGGACCGGGGAGCTGTTTTTT
CASSLKRTGELFF
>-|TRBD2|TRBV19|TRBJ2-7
TGTGCCAGTAGGGGCCCGGGACTAGCGGGGGTTCCCTCCTACGAGCAGTACTTC
CASRGPGLAGVPSYEQYF
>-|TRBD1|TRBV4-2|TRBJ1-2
TGTGCCAGCAGCCAAGAGGGACAGGGCGGCTACACCTTC
CASSQEGQGGYTF
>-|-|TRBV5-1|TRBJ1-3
TGCGCCAGCAGCTTGGACAGCTCTGGAAACACCATATATTTT
CASSLDSSGNTIYF
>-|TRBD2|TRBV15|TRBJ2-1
TGTGCCACCAGCAGTATAACCGGGTTGGTAGTTAGCGGGGCTGACAATGAGCAGTTCTTC
CATSSITGLVVSGADNEQFF
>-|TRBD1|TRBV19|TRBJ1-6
TGTGCCAGTAGTCCGCCGGGACAGGGTGGTTCACCCCTCCACTTT
CASSPPGQGGSPLHF
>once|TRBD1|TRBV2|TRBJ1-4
TGTGCCAGCAGTGCCGGGACAGGGCCAACTCCAAAACTGTTTTTT
CASSAGTGPTPKLFF
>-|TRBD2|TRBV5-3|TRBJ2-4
TGTGCCAGAGGACTAGCGGGGTTTCAGTACTTC
CARGLAGFQYF
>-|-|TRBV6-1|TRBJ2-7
TGTGCCAGCAGTGACCTTTTAGGAGGACAGCGAACCTACGAGCAGTACTTC
CASSDLLGGQRTYEQYF
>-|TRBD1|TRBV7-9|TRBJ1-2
TGTGCCAGCAGCACACGGGACAGGGGGGGACACTATGGCTACACCTTC
CASSTRDRGGHYGYTF
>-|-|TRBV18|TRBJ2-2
TGTGCCAGCTCACCACAACCACCAGCGAACACCGGGGAGCTGTTTTTT
CASSPQPPANTGELFF
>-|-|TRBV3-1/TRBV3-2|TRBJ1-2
TGTGCCAGCAGCCAAGACTACTATGGCTACACCTTC
CASSQDYYGYTF
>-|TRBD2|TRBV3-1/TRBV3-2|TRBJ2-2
TGTGCCAGCAGCCAAGACCAGCGGGGGGGCGCGGAGCTGTTTTTT
CASSQDQRGGAELFF
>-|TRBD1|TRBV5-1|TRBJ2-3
TGCGCCAGCCGTCCCCAGGGGGCAGATGATACGCAGTATTTT
CASRPQGADDTQYF
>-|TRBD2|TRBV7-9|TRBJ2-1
TGTGCCAGCAGCCCCCCAAGCGGGGGGGCCGTCAATGAGCAGTTCTTC
CASSPPSGGAVNEQFF
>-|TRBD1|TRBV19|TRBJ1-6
TGTGCCAGTAAGAACAGGGGATTT
CASKNRGF
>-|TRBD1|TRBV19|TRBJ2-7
TGTGCCAGTAGAGGAAACACAGGGGCCTACGAGCAGTACTTC
CASRGNTGAYEQYF
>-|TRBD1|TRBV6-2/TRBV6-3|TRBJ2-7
TGTGCCAGCAGTTACGGTCGGGACAGCAACTCCTACGAGCAGTACTTC
CASSYGRDSNSYEQYF
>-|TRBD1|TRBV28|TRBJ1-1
TGTGCCAGCAGTCCACACGCGACAGGGGTCACTGAAGCTTTCTTT
CASSPHATGVTEAFF
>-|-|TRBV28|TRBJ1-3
TGTGCCAGCAGTAATTTGGAGGGGATCTCTGGAAACACCATATATTTT
CASSNLEGISGNTIYF
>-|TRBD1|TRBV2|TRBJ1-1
TGTGCCGGGAAGACAGGGGGCACTGAAGCTTTCTTT
CAGKTGGTEAFF
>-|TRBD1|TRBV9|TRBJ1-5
TGTGCCAGCAGCGCTTCAGGGGGCGGGCAGCCCCAGCATTTT
CASSASGGGQPQHF